These 7 T cell receptor beta chains were all obtained from the same sample, sequenced in a study of PD-1 blockade in mismatch repair-deficient tumors. The data were produced by immunoSEQ multiplex PCR, yet TCRdb's version contains in-frame clones alone and is incomplete. Here the sample spans 120,000 or so clones, about 88% being singletons. The material was peripheral blood, obtained approximately 71 weeks after starting pembrolizumab. The source is an adult with mismatch repair-deficient cancer.

This clone has a handful of counts. The CDR3: CASSFPLNEQYF. CDR3 nucleotides: TGTGCCAGCAGCTTTCCATTGAACGAGCAGTACTTC. The J gene is TRBJ2-7, the V gene TRBV7-2; no clear D gene. Trimming cost V 3 bases and J 5 bases, with 8 bases left between them. CDR1 is SGHTA and CDR2 is FQGNSA in the germline V gene. The CDR3 contains 12 residues.

The chain combines TRBV7-6 with TRBJ2-3; 7 nucleotides agree with TRBD2. CDR3 length equals 15 residues. With V trimmed by 2 bases and J by 4 bases, 6 bases remained unmatched. Germline loops: CDR1 SGHVS, CDR2 FNYEAQ. The CDR3: CASSLWAGASDTQYF. The CDR3 DNA is TGTGCCAGCAGCTTATGGGCGGGAGCATCAGATACGCAGTATTTT.

This clone was recorded only once. The chain has TRBV6-6 and TRBJ2-1; tentatively, D is TRBD2 (5 bases). V was cut by 3 bases and J by 6 bases, with 9 bases left in between. The CDR3 covers 13 residues. CDR1 and CDR2 from the germline V gene are MNHNY and SVGAGI (reference sequence). CDR3 in DNA: TGTGCCAGCAGTTATGGAGGTCTCAATGAGCAGTTCTTC. Protein: CASSYGGLNEQFF.

This chain's CDR3 is CASSQRGTGLGYEQYF. Here the CDR3 DNA reads TGCGCCAGCAGTCAAAGGGGAACCGGACTAGGCTACGAGCAGTACTTC. V and J are TRBV23-1 and TRBJ2-7, with 7 bases matching TRBD2. TRBV23-1 is noted as an ORF with a role that remains uncertain. There are 16 residues in the CDR3. V shed 2 bases, J shed 3 bases, and the junction held 10 bases outside the gene matches.

This clone has only one observation. The V call is TRBV7-6, the J call TRBJ2-7, with D maybe TRBD1 (6 bases). CDR1 and CDR2 from the germline V gene are SGHVS and FNYEAQ. The CDR3 is 16 amino acids. Trimming stripped 1 base from V and 4 bases from J, with 17 bases between. In nucleotides, the CDR3 is TGTGCCAGCAGCTTAGGTTCTGGCAGGGGATCGTACGAGCAGTACTTC. This codes for CASSLGSGRGSYEQYF.

This chain links TRBV5-6 with TRBJ2-4, with D possibly TRBD2 on 6 matching bases. From germline, CDR1 is SGHDT and CDR2 YYEEEE. The CDR3 is 15 residues long. Trimming pared 3 bases from V and 8 bases from J, leaving 18 bases between. DNA of the CDR3: TGTGCCAGCAGCTGGGGGTCCCCCGTAGCGGACATTCAGTACTTC. Translated: CASSWGSPVADIQYF.

CDR3 sequence: CATPHEQYF. The CDR3 DNA follows: TGTGCCACCCCCCACGAGCAGTACTTC. V and J are TRBV27 and TRBJ2-7, with D unclear. Germline-derived CDR1 and CDR2 are MNHEY and SMNVEV (reference sequence). Trimming pared 10 bases from V and 5 bases from J, leaving 6 bases between. CDR3 length: 9 amino acids.